This entry describes one T cell receptor beta chain. Its antigen remains unidentified. CDR1 and CDR2 from the germline V gene are MDHEN and SYDVKM. The CDR3 is made up of 13 amino acids. The V gene end was trimmed by 5 bases and the J gene end by 2 bases; junction bases not matched to a gene: 3. This specimen comes from a study of T cell responses to AZD1222 COVID-19 vaccine. Overall study results and limits: Along spike, vaccine-associated CD4 TCRs were found throughout, with dominance at 160-218 and 743-854. Recipients of two AZD1222 doses showed rising Spike-specific TCR breadth and depth. Close to half of all spike-specific TCRs reportedly target regions of the variants that are unmutated.

The table came from immunoSEQ multiplex PCR; TCRdb's copy has only in-frame clones and leaves some out. The table has roughly 100,000 clones, roughly 90% seen once. The V gene is TRBV28, the J gene TRBJ2-7; 7 bases fit TRBD1. Sample: peripheral blood, taken on day 0 of AZD1222 vaccination. The clonotype originates from an adult in good health. CDR3 sequence (DNA): TGTGCCAGCAGTATCGGACAGGCCTACGAGCAGTACTTC. The encoded protein is CASSIGQAYEQYF.